This T cell receptor beta chain is drawn from a study of T-cell reconstitution after alpha-beta-depleted transplantation in children. Findings and caveats of the study: Where some patients showed high TCRbeta diversity at day 60, it came from recipient T cells and thymic progenitors that had survived. About two months after transplant, alpha-beta T cells reportedly came from several hundred expanded graft clones.

This clonotype was found many times. Its antigen is still unknown. There are 14 residues in the CDR3. V was clipped by 7 bases and J by 6 bases; unmatched bases: 5. Looked up from germline, CDR1 is SGHRS and CDR2 is YFSETQ. Unique molecular identifiers featured in how the TCRbeta library was prepared. TCRdb recomputed calls from the PCR reads with MiXCR, one row per CDR3 protein. The sample contains 200,000 or so distinct CDR3 sequences, 6.3% of which appear only once. The rearrangement uses TRBV5-1 and TRBJ2-1; 12 bases map to TRBD1. The clonotype comes from a girl in the first two years of life with combined immunodeficiency, due to receive a stem cell transplant. The source material was PBMCs, sampled before TCRalphabeta/CD19-depleted stem cell transplant. For the CDR3, the DNA is TGCGCCAGCGGGGACAGGGGGCTGTTCAATGAGCAGTTCTTC. Encoded protein: CASGDRGLFNEQFF.